A selection of T cell receptor beta chains follows, all from one sample in a study of spatial heterogeneity in lung cancer. Each CDR3 protein is one row after TCRdb ran MiXCR on the 5' RACE reads. The table has around 48,000 distinct CDR3 sequences, approximately 5.7% seen once. Source: PBMCs, taken at surgery. The receptors come from a male donor with early-stage non-small cell lung cancer. Each CDR3 is given with its conserved first and last residue. A D gene is named only where the DNA matches it firmly. The size field is filled for only some rows; it gives once, few, many or a size class.

>TRBV27|many|NA|TRBJ2-7
TGTGCCAGCAAACCCAGGGGGGGACTTTACGAGCAGTACTTC
CASKPRGGLYEQYF
>TRBV9|few|TRBD2|TRBJ2-1
TGTGCCAGCAGCGCGTCTAGCGGGAGGGCCTACAATGAGCAGTTCTTC
CASSASSGRAYNEQFF
>TRBV30|many|NA|TRBJ1-5
TGTGCCTGGAGTGTACACTCCACAGGGACGGGCAATCAGCCCCAGCATTTT
CAWSVHSTGTGNQPQHF
>TRBV28|many|TRBD1|TRBJ1-5
TGTGCCAGCAGTCCCAACAGGGGCCCGTGGGAGTATCAGCCCCAGCATTTT
CASSPNRGPWEYQPQHF
>TRBV10-2|many|NA|TRBJ2-7
TGCGCCAGCAGTGTGACCATGGGCGCCCGAGGGTCCCTAAACGAGCAGTACTTC
CASSVTMGARGSLNEQYF
>TRBV29-1|many|TRBD1|TRBJ2-7
TGCAGCGCCCGACAGGGTTACGAGCAGTACTTC
CSARQGYEQYF
>TRBV2|many|TRBD2|TRBJ2-1
TGTGCCAGCAGTTTGGCGGGAGGCTCCTACAATGAGCAGTTCTTC
CASSLAGGSYNEQFF
>TRBV20-1|many|TRBD2|TRBJ2-2
TGCAGTGCAGCGATAGCGGGATATACCGGGGAGCTGTTTTTT
CSAAIAGYTGELFF
>TRBV7-9|many|NA|TRBJ1-1
TGTGCCAGCAGCTTAGGGTCAGGGATGAACACTGAAGCTTTCTTT
CASSLGSGMNTEAFF
>TRBV10-3|many|NA|TRBJ2-5
TGTGCCATCAGCGGGACCCCGGAGGTAGAGACCCAGTACTTC
CAISGTPEVETQYF
>TRBV5-1|many|TRBD2|TRBJ2-1
TGCGCCAGCAGCTCGGGGACTAGCAATGAGCAGTTCTTC
CASSSGTSNEQFF
>TRBV6-5|many|NA|TRBJ2-3
TGTGCCAGCCGTAGCTACACAGATACGCAGTATTTT
CASRSYTDTQYF
>TRBV7-2|many|NA|TRBJ2-5
TGTGCCAGCAGCCTAGTTGGCGGGTCGTACCAAGAGACCCAGTACTTC
CASSLVGGSYQETQYF
>TRBV20-1|many|NA|TRBJ2-1
TGCAGTGCGTACGGAGGGACGCCGAGCTCCTACAATGAGCAGTTCTTC
CSAYGGTPSSYNEQFF
>TRBV18|NA|TRBD2|TRBJ2-1
TGTGCCAGCTCACCTGGACTAGCGGGAGGGAATGAGCAGTTCTTC
CASSPGLAGGNEQFF
>TRBV7-6|many|NA|TRBJ1-1
TGTGCCAGCAGCTCCACCGTGAGCACTGAAGCTTTCTTT
CASSSTVSTEAFF
>TRBV20-1|many|NA|TRBJ2-3
TGCAGTGCTAGAGATCCCAGTGGCTTTACGCAGTATTTT
CSARDPSGFTQYF
>TRBV27|NA|NA|TRBJ2-3
TGTGCCAGCAGTGCCTCGGGGGTGGGCCCCTTTTTGGATACGCAGTATTTT
CASSASGVGPFLDTQYF
>TRBV7-8|many|TRBD2|TRBJ2-1
TGTGCCAGCAGCTTTAGGACTAGCAGTAACAATGAGCAGTTCTTC
CASSFRTSSNNEQFF
>TRBV6-5|few|NA|TRBJ1-2
TGTGCCAGCAGTTACTTAGAAGAGGGGAACTACACCTTC
CASSYLEEGNYTF
>TRBV5-1|few|NA|TRBJ1-4
TGCGCCAGCAGCCCTTATGAACCTAATGAAAAACTGTTTTTT
CASSPYEPNEKLFF
>TRBV29-1|many|NA|TRBJ2-3
TGCAGCGTTGAAGACAGGGGTAACACAGATACGCAGTATTTT
CSVEDRGNTDTQYF
>TRBV20-1|few|NA|TRBJ2-1
TGCAGTGCTAGAGATCTAGAGGAGCAGTTCTTC
CSARDLEEQFF
>TRBV18|many|TRBD1|TRBJ2-7
TGTGCCAGCTCACGGGGGACAGGGGATATTGGCGAGCAGTACTTC
CASSRGTGDIGEQYF
>TRBV7-2|many|NA|TRBJ2-7
TGTGCCAGCAGCTTAAGTGGAGGACCGTCCTACGAGCAGTACTTC
CASSLSGGPSYEQYF
>TRBV4-3|many|TRBD1|TRBJ2-7
TGCGCCAGCAGCCAGCGACAGGGGGCGTCGTACGAGCAGTACTTC
CASSQRQGASYEQYF
>TRBV13|many|TRBD1|TRBJ1-1
TGTGCCAGCAAAGGGACAGGGGGCAGACAAGGTGAAGCTTTCTTT
CASKGTGGRQGEAFF
>TRBV29-1|many|TRBD1|TRBJ2-5
TGCAGCGTTCAGACAGGGGTCGGGACCCAGTACTTC
CSVQTGVGTQYF
>TRBV20-1|few|TRBD1|TRBJ2-1
TGCAGTGCCAGTCGGACGGGACAGGGCGCCAATGAGCAGTTCTTC
CSASRTGQGANEQFF
>TRBV20-1|many|TRBD1|TRBJ2-5
TGCAGCGGGCCCGACAGGGCGAGAGGAGAGACCCAGTACTTC
CSGPDRARGETQYF
>TRBV19|NA|NA|TRBJ1-5
TGTGCCAATAGCCGGGAGGAGGATTTCTATCAGCCCCAGCATTTT
CANSREEDFYQPQHF
>TRBV20-1|NA|NA|TRBJ1-3
TGCAGTGCGACGCCCGGGCGTGGAAACACCATATATTTT
CSATPGRGNTIYF
>TRBV13|many|NA|TRBJ2-3
TGTGCCAGCAGCTTAGTAGTTGATACGCAGTATTTT
CASSLVVDTQYF
>TRBV7-2|many|TRBD1|TRBJ1-1
TGTGCCAGCAGCTTAGAAAGGGGGCTTACTGAAGCTTTCTTT
CASSLERGLTEAFF